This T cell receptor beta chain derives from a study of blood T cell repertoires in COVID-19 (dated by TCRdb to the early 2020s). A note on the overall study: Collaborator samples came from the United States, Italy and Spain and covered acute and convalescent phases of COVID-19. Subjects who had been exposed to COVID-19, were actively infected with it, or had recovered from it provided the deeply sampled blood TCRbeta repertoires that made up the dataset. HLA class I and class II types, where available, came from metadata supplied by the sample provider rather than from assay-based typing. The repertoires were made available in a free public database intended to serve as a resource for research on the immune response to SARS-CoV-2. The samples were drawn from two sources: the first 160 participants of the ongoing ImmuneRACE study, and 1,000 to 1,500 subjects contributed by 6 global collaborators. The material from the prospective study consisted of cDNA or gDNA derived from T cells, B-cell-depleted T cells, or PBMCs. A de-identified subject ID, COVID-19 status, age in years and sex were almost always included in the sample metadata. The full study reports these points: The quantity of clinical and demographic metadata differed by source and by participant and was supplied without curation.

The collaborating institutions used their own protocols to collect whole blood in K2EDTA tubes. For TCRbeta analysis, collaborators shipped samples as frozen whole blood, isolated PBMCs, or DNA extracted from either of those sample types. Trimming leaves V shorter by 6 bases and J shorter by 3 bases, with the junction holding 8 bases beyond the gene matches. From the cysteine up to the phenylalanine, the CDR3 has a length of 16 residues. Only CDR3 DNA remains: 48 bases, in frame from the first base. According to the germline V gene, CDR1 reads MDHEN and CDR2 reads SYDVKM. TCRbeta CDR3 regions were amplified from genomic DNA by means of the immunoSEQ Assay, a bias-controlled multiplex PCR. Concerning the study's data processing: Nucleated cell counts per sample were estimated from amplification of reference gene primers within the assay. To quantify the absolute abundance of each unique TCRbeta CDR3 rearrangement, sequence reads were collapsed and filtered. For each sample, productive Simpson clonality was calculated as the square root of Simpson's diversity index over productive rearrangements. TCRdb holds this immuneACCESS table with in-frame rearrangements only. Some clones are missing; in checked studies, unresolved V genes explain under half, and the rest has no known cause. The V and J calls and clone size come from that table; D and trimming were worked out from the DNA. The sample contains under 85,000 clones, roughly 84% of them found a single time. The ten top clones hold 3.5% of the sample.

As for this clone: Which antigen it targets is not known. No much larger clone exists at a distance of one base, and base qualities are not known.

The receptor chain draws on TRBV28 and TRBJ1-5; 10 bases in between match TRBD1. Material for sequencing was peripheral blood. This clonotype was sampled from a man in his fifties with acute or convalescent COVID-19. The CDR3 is CASRGQGMDHNQPQHF. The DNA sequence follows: TGTGCCAGCAGGGGACAGGGGATGGACCACAATCAGCCCCAGCATTTT. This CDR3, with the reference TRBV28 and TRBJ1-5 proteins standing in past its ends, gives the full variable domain DVKVTQSSRYLVKRTGEKVFLECVQDMDHENMFWYRQDPGLGLRLIYFSYDVKMKEKGDIPEGYSVSREKKERFSLILESASTNQTSMYLCASRGQGMDHNQPQHFGDGTRLSIL.